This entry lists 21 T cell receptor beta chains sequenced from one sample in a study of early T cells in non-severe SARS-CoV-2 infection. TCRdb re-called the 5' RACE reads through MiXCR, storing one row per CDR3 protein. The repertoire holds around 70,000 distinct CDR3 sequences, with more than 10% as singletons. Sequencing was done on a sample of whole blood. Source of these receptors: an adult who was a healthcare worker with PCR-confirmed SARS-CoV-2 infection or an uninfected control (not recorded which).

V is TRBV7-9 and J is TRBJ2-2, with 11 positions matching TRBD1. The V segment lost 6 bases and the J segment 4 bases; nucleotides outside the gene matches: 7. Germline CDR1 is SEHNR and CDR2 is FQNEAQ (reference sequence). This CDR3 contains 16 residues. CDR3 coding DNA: TGTGCCAGCAGGGGGACAGGGGGTTCGGGCACCGGGGAGCTGTTTTTT. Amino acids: CASRGTGGSGTGELFF. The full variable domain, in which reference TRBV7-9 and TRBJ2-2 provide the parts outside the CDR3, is DTGVSQNPRHKITKRGQNVTFRCDPISEHNRLYWYRQTLGQGPEFLTYFQNEAQLEKSRLLSDRFSAERPKGSFSTLEIQRTEQGDSAMYLCASRGTGGSGTGELFFGEGSRLTVL.

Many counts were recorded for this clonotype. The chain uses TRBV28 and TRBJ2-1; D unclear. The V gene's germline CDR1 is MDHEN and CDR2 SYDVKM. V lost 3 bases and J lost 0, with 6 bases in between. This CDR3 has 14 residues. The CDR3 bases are TGTGCCAGCAGTTTGGGCATCTCCTACAATGAGCAGTTCTTC. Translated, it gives CASSLGISYNEQFF. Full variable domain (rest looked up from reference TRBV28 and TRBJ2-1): DVKVTQSSRYLVKRTGEKVFLECVQDMDHENMFWYRQDPGLGLRLIYFSYDVKMKEKGDIPEGYSVSREKKERFSLILESASTNQTSMYLCASSLGISYNEQFFGPGTRLTVL.

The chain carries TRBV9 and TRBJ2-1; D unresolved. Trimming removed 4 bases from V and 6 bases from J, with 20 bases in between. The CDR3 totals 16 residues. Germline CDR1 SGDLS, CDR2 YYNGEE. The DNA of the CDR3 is TGTGCCAGCAGCCTTCGACCGACAAGTGTACTCAATGAGCAGTTCTTC. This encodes CASSLRPTSVLNEQFF.

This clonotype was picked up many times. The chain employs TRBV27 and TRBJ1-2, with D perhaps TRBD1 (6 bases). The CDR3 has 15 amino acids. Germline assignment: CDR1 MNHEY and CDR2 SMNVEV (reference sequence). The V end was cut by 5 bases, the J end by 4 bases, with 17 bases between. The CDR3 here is CASSPHRARSYGYTF. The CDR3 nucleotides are TGTGCCAGCAGTCCCCACAGGGCCCGAAGCTATGGCTACACCTTC.

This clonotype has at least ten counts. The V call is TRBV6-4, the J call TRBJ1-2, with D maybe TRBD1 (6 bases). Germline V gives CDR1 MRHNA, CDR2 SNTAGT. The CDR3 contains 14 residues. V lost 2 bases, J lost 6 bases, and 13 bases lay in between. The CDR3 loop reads CASSDGRGLHGYTF. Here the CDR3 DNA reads TGTGCCAGCAGTGACGGCAGGGGTTTGCATGGCTACACCTTC.

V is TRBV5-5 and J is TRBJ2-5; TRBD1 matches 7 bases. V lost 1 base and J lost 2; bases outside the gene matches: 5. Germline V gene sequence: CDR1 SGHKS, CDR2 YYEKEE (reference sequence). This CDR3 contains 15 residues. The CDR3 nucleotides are TGTGCCAGCAGCTTGCCAGGGGGAAAACAAGAGACCCAGTACTTC. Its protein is CASSLPGGKQETQYF.

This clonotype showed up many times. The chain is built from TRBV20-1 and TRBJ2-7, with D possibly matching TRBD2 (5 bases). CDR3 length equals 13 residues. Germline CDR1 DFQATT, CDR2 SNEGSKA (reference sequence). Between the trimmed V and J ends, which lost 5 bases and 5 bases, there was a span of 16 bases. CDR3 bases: TGCAGTGCTTTAGCTTCTCGCGGGCACGAGCAGTACTTC. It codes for CSALASRGHEQYF.

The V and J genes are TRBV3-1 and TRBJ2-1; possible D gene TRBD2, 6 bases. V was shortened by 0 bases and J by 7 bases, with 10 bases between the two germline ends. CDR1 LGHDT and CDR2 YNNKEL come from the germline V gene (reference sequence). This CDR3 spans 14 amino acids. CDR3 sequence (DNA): TGTGCCAGCAGCCAAGATCGACTAGTAAATGAGCAGTTCTTC. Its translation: CASSQDRLVNEQFF.

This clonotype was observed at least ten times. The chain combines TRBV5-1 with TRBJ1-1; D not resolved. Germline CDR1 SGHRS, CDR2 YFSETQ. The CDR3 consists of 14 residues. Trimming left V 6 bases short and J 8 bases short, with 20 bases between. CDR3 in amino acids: CASIPRPGRSEAFF. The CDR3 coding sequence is TGCGCCAGCATTCCCCGGCCAGGTCGTTCGGAAGCTTTCTTT.

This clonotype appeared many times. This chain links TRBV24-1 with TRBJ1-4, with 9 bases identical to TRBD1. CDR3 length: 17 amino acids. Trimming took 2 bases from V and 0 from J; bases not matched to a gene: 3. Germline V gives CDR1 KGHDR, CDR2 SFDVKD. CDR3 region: CATSDSGQGPTNEKLFF. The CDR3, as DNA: TGTGCCACCAGTGATTCCGGACAGGGGCCAACTAATGAAAAACTGTTTTTT.

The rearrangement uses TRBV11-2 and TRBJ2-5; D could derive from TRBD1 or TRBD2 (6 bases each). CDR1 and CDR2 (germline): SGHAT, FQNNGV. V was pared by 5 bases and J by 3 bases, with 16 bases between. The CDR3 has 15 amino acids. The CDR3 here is CASSKGGDTKETQYF. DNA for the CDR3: TGTGCCAGCAGCAAAGGAGGGGACACTAAAGAGACCCAGTACTTC.

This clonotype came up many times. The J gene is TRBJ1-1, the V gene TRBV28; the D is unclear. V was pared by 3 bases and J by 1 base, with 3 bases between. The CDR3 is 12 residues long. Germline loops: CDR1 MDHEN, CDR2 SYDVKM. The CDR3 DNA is TGTGCCAGCAGTTTTGAGAACACTGAAGCTTTCTTT. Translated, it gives CASSFENTEAFF.

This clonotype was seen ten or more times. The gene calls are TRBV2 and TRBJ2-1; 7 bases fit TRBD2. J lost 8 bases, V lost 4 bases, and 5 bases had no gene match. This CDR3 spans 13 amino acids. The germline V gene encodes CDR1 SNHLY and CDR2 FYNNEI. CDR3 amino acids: CASSGGLVYEQFF. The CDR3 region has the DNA TGTGCCAGCAGTGGAGGACTAGTTTATGAGCAGTTCTTC.

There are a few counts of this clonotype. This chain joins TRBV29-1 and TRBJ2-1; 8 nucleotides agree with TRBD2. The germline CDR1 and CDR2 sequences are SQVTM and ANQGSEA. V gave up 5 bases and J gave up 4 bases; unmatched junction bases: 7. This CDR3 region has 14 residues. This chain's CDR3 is CSVRGAGDYNEQFF. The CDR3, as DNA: TGCAGCGTTCGGGGAGCGGGAGATTACAATGAGCAGTTCTTC.

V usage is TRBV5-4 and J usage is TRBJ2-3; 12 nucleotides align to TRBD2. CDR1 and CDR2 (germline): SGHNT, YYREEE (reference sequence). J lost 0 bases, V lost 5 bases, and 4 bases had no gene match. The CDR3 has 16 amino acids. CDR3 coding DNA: TGTGCCAGCAGAACCGGGACTAGCGGGAGCACAGATACGCAGTATTTT. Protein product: CASRTGTSGSTDTQYF.

The CDR3 nucleotides are TGTGCCAGCAGTCAAACTAGCGCTCAGGGGAGGACGCAGTATTTT. It is translated as CASSQTSAQGRTQYF. The chain is built from TRBV6-1 and TRBJ2-3; a possible D gene is TRBD2 (7 bases). Trimming took 5 bases from V and 9 from J, leaving 21 bases between them. The CDR3 length is 15 residues. Germline V CDR1 and CDR2: MNHNS, SASEGT.

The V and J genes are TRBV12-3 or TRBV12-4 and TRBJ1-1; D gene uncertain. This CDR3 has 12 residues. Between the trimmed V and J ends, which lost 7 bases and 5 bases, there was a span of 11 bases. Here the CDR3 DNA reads TGTGCCAGCAAGGTTGGTGGGACTGAAGCTTTCTTT. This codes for CASKVGGTEAFF.

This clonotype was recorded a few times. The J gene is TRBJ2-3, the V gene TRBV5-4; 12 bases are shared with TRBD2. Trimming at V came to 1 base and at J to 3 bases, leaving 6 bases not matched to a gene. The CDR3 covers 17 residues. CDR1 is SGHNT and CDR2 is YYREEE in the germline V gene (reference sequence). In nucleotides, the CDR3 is TGTGCCAGCAGCTTGCGGAGACTAGCGGGAGTGACAGATACGCAGTATTTT. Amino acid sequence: CASSLRRLAGVTDTQYF.

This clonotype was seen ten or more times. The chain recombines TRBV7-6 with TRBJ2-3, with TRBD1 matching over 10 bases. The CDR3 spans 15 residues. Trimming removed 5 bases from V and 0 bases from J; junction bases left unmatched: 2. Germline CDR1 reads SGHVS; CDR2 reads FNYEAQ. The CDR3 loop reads CASSDRGRSTDTQYF. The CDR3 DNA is TGTGCCAGCAGCGACAGGGGGCGAAGCACAGATACGCAGTATTTT.

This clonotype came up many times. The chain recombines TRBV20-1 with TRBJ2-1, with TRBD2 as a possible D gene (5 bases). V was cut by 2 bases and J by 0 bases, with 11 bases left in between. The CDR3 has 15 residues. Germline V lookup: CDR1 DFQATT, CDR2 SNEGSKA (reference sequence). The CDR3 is CSARPAADSYNEQFF. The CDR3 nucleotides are TGCAGTGCTAGACCAGCGGCAGACTCCTACAATGAGCAGTTCTTC.

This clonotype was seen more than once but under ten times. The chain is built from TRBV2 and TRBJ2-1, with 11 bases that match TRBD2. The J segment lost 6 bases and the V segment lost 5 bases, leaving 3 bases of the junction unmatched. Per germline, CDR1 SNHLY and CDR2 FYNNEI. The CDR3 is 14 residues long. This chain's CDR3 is CASSSGTSGNEQFF. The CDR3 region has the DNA TGTGCCAGCAGTTCCGGGACTAGCGGCAATGAGCAGTTCTTC.